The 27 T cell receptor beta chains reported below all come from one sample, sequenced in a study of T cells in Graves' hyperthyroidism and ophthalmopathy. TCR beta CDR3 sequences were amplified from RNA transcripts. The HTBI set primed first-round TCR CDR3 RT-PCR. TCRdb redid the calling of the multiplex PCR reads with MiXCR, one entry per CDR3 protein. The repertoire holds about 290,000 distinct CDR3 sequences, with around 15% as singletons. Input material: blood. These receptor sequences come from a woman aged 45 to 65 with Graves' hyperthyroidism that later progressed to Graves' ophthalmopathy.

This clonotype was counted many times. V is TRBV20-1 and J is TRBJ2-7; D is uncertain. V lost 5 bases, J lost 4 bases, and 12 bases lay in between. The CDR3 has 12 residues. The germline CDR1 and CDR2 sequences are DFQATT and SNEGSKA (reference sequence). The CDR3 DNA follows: TGCAGTGCTTTAGGAGACGGGTACGAGCAGTACTTC. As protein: CSALGDGYEQYF.

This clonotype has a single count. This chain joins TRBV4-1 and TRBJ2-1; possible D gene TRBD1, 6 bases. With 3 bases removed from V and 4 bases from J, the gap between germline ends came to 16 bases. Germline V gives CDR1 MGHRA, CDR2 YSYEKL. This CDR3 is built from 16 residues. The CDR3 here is CASSHSSGTPYNEQFF. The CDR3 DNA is TGCGCCAGCAGCCATTCCTCCGGGACACCATACAATGAGCAGTTCTTC.

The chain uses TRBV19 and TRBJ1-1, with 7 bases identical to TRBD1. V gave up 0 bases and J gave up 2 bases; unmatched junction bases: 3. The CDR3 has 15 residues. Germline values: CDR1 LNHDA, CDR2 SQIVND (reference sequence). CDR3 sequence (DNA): TGTGCCAGTAGTATAGAGGACAGGAGCAACACTGAAGCTTTCTTT. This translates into CASSIEDRSNTEAFF.

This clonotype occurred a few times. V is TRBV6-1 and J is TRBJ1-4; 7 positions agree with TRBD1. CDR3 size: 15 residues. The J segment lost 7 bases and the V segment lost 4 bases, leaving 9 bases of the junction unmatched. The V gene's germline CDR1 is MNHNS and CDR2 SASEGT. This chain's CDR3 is CASSARTGRGEKLFF. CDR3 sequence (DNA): TGTGCCAGCAGTGCTCGGACAGGCCGGGGTGAAAAACTGTTTTTT.

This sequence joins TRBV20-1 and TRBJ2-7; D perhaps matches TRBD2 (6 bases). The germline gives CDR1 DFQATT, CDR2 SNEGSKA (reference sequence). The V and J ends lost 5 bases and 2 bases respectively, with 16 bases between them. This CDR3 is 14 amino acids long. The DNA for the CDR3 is TGCAGTGCTCCGAATCTAGCGTACCCCTACGAGCAGTACTTC. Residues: CSAPNLAYPYEQYF.

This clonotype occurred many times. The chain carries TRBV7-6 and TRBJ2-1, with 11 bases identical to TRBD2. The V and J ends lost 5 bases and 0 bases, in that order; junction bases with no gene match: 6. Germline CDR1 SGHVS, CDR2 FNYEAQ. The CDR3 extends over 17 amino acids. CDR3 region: CASSPRLAGPSYNEQFF. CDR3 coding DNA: TGTGCCAGCAGCCCACGACTAGCGGGACCCTCCTACAATGAGCAGTTCTTC.

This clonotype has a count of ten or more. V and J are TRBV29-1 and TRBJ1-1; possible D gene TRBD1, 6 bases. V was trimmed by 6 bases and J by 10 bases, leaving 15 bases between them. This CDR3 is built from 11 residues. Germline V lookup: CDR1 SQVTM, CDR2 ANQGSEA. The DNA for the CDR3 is TGCAGCGTGGGTCAGGGGAGAACAGCTTTCTTT. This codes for CSVGQGRTAFF.

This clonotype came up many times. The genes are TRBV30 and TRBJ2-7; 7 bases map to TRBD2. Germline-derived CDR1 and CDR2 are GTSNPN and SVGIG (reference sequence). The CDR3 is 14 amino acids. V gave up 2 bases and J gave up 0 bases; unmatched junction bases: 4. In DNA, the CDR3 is TGTGCCTGGAGTTCGGGGGGAAGCTCCTACGAGCAGTACTTC. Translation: CAWSSGGSSYEQYF.

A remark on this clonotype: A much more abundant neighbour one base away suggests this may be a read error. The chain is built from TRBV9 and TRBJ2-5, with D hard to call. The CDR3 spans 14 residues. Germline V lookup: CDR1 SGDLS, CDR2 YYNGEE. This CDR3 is CTSSVAVQTETQYF. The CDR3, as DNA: TGTACCAGCAGCGTAGCTGTGCAGACCGAGACCCAGTACTTC.

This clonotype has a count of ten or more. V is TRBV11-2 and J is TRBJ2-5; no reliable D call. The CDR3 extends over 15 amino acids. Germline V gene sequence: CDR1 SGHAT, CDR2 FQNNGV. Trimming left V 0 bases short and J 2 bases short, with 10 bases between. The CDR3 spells CASSLDAGHQETQYF. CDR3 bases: TGTGCCAGCAGCTTAGACGCAGGCCATCAAGAGACCCAGTACTTC.

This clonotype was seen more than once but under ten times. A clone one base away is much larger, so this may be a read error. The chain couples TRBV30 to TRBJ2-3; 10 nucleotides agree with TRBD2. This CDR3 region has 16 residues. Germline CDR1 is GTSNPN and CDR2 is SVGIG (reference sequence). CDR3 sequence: CAWTLSGRVSTDTRYF. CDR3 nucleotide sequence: TGTGCCTGGACCCTGAGCGGGAGGGTCAGTACAGATACGCGGTATTTT.

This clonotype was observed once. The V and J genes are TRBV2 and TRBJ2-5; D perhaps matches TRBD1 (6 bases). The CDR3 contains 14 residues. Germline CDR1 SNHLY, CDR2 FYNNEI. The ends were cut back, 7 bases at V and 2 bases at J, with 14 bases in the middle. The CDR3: CASKATGIQETQYF. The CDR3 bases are TGTGCCAGCAAGGCCACAGGGATTCAAGAGACCCAGTACTTC.

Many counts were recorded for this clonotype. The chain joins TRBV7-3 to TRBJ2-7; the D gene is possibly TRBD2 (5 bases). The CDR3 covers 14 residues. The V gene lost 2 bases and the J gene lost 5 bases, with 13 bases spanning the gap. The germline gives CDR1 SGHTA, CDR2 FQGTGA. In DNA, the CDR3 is TGTGCCAGCAGCTTAGGTGGGAGTAGGGACGAGCAGTACTTC. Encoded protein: CASSLGGSRDEQYF.

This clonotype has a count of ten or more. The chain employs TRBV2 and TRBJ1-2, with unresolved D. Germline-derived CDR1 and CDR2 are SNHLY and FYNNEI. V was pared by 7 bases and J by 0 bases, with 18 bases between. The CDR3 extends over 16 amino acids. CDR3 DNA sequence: TGTGCCAGCATCCGGAGTCAGGATACTGCTAACTATGGCTACACCTTC. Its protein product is CASIRSQDTANYGYTF. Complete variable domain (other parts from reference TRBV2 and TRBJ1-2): EPEVTQTPSHQVTQMGQEVILRCVPISNHLYFYWYRQILGQKVEFLVSFYNNEISEKSEIFDDQFSVERPDGSNFTLKIRSTKLEDSAMYFCASIRSQDTANYGYTFGSGTRLTVV.

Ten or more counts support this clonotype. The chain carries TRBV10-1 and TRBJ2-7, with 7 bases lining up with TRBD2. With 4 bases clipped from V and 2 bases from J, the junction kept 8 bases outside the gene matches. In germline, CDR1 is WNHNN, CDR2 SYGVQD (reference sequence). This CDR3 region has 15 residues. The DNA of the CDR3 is TGCGCCAGCAGTGCCTCTGGGCGGGGGACCTACGAGCAGTACTTC. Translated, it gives CASSASGRGTYEQYF.

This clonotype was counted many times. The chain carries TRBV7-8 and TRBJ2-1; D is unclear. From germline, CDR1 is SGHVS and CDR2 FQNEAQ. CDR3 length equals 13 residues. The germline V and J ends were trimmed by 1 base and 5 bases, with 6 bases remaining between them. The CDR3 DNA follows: TGTGCCAGCAGCTTAGGGCGTAACAATGAGCAGTTCTTC. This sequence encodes CASSLGRNNEQFF.

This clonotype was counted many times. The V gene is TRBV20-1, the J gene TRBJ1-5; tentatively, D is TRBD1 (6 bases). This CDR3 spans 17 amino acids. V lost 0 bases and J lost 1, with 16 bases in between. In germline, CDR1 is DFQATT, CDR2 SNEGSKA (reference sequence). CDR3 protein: CSARDSTGRGSNQPQHF. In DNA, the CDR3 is TGCAGTGCTAGAGATAGCACAGGGCGAGGGAGCAATCAGCCCCAGCATTTT.

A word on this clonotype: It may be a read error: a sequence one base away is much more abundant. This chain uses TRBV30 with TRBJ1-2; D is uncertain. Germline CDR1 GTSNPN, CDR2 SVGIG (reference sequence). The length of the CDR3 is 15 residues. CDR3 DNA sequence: TGTGCCTGGAGTGTACGAGTGGGAGCTAACTATGGCTACGCCTTC. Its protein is CAWSVRVGANYGYAF.

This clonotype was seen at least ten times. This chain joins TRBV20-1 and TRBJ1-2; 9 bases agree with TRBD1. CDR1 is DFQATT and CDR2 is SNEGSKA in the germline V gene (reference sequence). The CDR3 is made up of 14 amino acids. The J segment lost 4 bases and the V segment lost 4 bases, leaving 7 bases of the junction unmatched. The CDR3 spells CSAIQGASGYGYTF. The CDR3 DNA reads TGCAGTGCTATACAGGGGGCCTCGGGCTATGGCTACACCTTC.

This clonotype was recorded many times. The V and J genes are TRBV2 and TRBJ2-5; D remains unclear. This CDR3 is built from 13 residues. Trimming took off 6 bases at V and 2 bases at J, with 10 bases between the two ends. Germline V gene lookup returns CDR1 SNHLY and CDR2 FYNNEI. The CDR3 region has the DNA TGTGCCAGCAGGGACGGCATACAAGAGACCCAGTACTTC. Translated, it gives CASRDGIQETQYF.

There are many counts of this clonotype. The CDR3 nucleotides read TGCGCCAGCAGCTTTTCCGGACTAGCGGGAGTTTATACTGAGCAGTTCTTC. Encoded protein: CASSFSGLAGVYTEQFF. The chain has TRBV5-1 and TRBJ2-1; TRBD2 agrees at 13 bases. The CDR3 has 17 amino acids. V shed 2 bases and J 9 bases; nucleotides not matched to a gene: 11. CDR1 and CDR2 (germline): SGHRS, YFSETQ.

The CDR3 DNA follows: TGTGCCAGCTCACCGATTTTGAGGGACAGGAGCATGAACACTGAAGCTTTCTTT. Translation: CASSPILRDRSMNTEAFF. The chain couples TRBV18 to TRBJ1-1, with 8 bases aligning to TRBD1. The CDR3 length is 18 residues. Germline V gives CDR1 KGHSH, CDR2 LQKENI. V was clipped by 3 bases and J by 0 bases; unmatched bases: 12.

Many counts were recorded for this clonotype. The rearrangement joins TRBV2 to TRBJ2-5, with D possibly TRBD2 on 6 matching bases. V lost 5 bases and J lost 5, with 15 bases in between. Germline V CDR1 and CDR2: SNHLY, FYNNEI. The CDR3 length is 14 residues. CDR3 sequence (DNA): TGTGCCAGCAGTAGGGACTCCGCAACTGAGACCCAGTACTTC. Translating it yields CASSRDSATETQYF.

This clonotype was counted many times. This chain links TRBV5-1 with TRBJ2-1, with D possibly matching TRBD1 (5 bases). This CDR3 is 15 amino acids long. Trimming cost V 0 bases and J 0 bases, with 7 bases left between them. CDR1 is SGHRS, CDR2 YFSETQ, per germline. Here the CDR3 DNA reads TGCGCCAGCAGCTTGGGGACATACTCCTACAATGAGCAGTTCTTC. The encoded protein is CASSLGTYSYNEQFF.

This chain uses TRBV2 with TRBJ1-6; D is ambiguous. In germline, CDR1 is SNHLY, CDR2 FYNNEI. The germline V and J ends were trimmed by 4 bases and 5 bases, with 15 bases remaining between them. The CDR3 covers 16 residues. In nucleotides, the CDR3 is TGTGCCAGCAGTGTCGAGGGAGGCCGGAATAATTCACCCCTCCACTTT. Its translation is CASSVEGGRNNSPLHF.

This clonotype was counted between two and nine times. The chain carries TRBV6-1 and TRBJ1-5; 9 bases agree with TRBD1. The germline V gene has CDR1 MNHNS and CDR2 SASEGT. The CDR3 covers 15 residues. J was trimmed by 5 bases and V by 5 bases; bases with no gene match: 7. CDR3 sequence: CASSKGDRADQPQHF. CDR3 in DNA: TGTGCCAGCAGTAAAGGGGACAGGGCCGATCAGCCCCAGCATTTT.

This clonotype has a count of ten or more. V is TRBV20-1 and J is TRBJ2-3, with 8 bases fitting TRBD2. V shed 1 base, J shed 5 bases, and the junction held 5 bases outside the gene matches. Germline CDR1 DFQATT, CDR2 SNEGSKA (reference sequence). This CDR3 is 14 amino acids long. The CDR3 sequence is CSARVLAERDTQYF. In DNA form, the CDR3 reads TGCAGTGCTAGAGTACTAGCGGAGCGAGATACGCAGTATTTT.